The next 30 T cell receptor beta chains were all read from a single sample in a study of blood T cell repertoires in COVID-19. Sequencing was performed with immunoSEQ multiplex PCR; in TCRdb, only in-frame clones are kept and a portion is missing. Of approximately 50,000 clones in the sample, about 92% were seen once. The sequencing input was peripheral blood. The receptor set was obtained from a human donor in a cohort sampled during active COVID-19.

This chain links TRBV19 with TRBJ1-5; tentative D call: TRBD1 (5 bases). This CDR3 is built from 15 residues. V was pared by 3 bases and J by 7 bases, with 16 bases between. Germline V gene lookup returns CDR1 LNHDA and CDR2 SQIVND (reference sequence). This CDR3 reads CASSMGRAGQQPQHF. The CDR3 DNA sequence: TGTGCCAGTAGTATGGGTAGGGCAGGGCAGCAGCCCCAGCATTTT.

The chain is built from TRBV6-5 and TRBJ2-3; 13 nucleotides agree with TRBD2. The CDR3 spans 16 residues. Germline loops: CDR1 MNHEY, CDR2 SVGAGI. With 8 bases clipped from V and 4 bases from J, the junction kept 9 bases outside the gene matches. CDR3 sequence reads: CASGSGTSGMSDTQYF. The CDR3 DNA sequence: TGTGCCAGCGGTTCTGGGACTAGCGGGATGTCAGATACGCAGTATTTT.

This clone was detected only once. This sequence joins TRBV9 and TRBJ1-6, with D possibly being TRBD1 (5 bases). CDR3 length: 15 residues. With 3 bases removed from V and 9 bases from J, the gap between germline ends came to 16 bases. Germline CDR1 reads SGDLS; CDR2 reads YYNGEE. The CDR3 sequence: CASSGGAVGVSPLHF. Written as DNA, the CDR3 is TGTGCCAGCAGCGGCGGGGCTGTTGGGGTTTCACCCCTCCACTTT.

This clone was seen a few times. V and J are TRBV24-1 and TRBJ1-5; a possible D gene is TRBD1 (5 bases). Germline V gene sequence: CDR1 KGHDR, CDR2 SFDVKD. The CDR3 totals 15 residues. V gave up 3 bases and J gave up 5 bases, with 13 bases separating them. The DNA of the CDR3 is TGTGCCACCAGTGATGCGCAGGGTATAGATCAGCCCCAGCATTTT. This encodes CATSDAQGIDQPQHF.

The chain uses TRBV9 and TRBJ2-7, with D possibly matching TRBD1 (5 bases). This CDR3 has 15 amino acids. Germline lookup yields CDR1 SGDLS and CDR2 YYNGEE. Trimming stripped 1 base from V and 2 bases from J, with 13 bases between. The CDR3: CASSVLPHRTYEQYF. As DNA, the CDR3 is TGTGCCAGCAGCGTACTTCCCCACAGGACCTACGAGCAGTACTTC.

The V gene is TRBV19, the J gene TRBJ2-7; D not resolved. Germline-derived CDR1 and CDR2 are LNHDA and SQIVND (reference sequence). This CDR3 has 13 amino acids. Deletions cut 5 bases from V and 6 bases from J, with 14 bases between. The CDR3 nucleotides read TGTGCCAGTAGTCCTACTTCCATGCCCGAGCAGTACGTC. It codes for CASSPTSMPEQYV.

The chain combines TRBV7-2 with TRBJ1-6; unclear D gene. CDR3 size: 16 residues. From germline, CDR1 is SGHTA and CDR2 FQGNSA. The V and J ends lost 4 bases and 4 bases respectively, with 14 bases between them. For the CDR3, the DNA is TGTGCCAGCAGCTGGAGCAGTACACTTTATAATTCACCCCTCCACTTT. It is translated as CASSWSSTLYNSPLHF. Combining the CDR3 with reference TRBV7-2 and TRBJ1-6 gives the whole variable domain GAGVSQSPSNKVTEKGKDVELRCDPISGHTALYWYRQSLGQGLEFLIYFQGNSAPDKSGLPSDRFSAERTGGSVSTLTIQRTQQEDSAVYLCASSWSSTLYNSPLHFGNGTRLTVT.

V is TRBV5-5 and J is TRBJ2-7, with D maybe TRBD2 (6 bases). Per germline, CDR1 SGHKS and CDR2 YYEKEE (reference sequence). There are 15 residues in the CDR3. V was shortened by 4 bases and J by 3 bases, with 17 bases between the two germline ends. Here the CDR3 reads CASSRGLSSNYEQYV. The CDR3 region has the DNA TGTGCCAGCAGCCGTGGACTAAGCTCAAACTACGAGCAGTACGTC.

The chain links TRBV9 to TRBJ2-3; TRBD1 might be the D (8 bases). The V gene's germline CDR1 is SGDLS and CDR2 YYNGEE. V lost 4 bases, J lost 5 bases, and 14 bases lay in between. The CDR3 spans 14 residues. The CDR3 sequence is CASSFSGTGDTQYF. CDR3 DNA sequence: TGTGCCAGCAGCTTCAGCGGGACAGGAGATACGCAGTATTTT.

J is TRBJ1-1 and V is TRBV2, with D possibly TRBD1 on 5 matching bases. Germline CDR1 SNHLY, CDR2 FYNNEI. Trimming left V 7 bases short and J 4 bases short, with 16 bases between. The CDR3 length is 14 residues. In DNA, the CDR3 is TGTGCCAGCAACCGCAGGGTGTTGGGCACTGAAGCTTTCTTT. Translated, it gives CASNRRVLGTEAFF.

This clone showed up just once. The chain combines TRBV3-1 (or the pseudogene TRBV3-2) with TRBJ1-1; D perhaps matches TRBD1 (5 bases). Trimming cost V 1 base and J 1 base, with 10 bases left between them. The CDR3 totals 15 residues. The V gene's germline CDR1 is LGHDT and CDR2 YNNKEL (reference sequence). The chain's CDR3 is CASSQGEGRNTEAFF. CDR3 in DNA: TGTGCCAGCAGCCAAGGGGAGGGGAGGAACACTGAAGCTTTCTTT.

The chain uses TRBV9 and TRBJ2-7; 13 bases align to TRBD2. Germline values: CDR1 SGDLS, CDR2 YYNGEE. J was trimmed by 2 bases and V by 3 bases; bases with no gene match: 2. The CDR3 totals 15 residues. CDR3 loop: CASSGGLAGTYEQYF. Written as DNA, the CDR3 is TGTGCCAGCAGCGGGGGACTAGCGGGGACCTACGAGCAGTACTTC.

The chain joins TRBV5-1 to TRBJ2-6; D gene unclear. This CDR3 has 13 amino acids. The V end was cut by 8 bases, the J end by 6 bases, with 12 bases between. Germline lookup yields CDR1 SGHRS and CDR2 YFSETQ. Here the CDR3 reads CASSLGEANVLTF. In DNA form, the CDR3 reads TGCGCCAGTTCCCTAGGAGAGGCCAACGTCCTGACTTTC.

The gene calls are TRBV5-4 and TRBJ1-2, with D maybe TRBD1 (5 bases). The germline V gene has CDR1 SGHNT and CDR2 YYREEE (reference sequence). This CDR3 comprises 16 residues. V was cut by 0 bases and J by 2 bases, with 14 bases left in between. CDR3 region: CASSLEVGRVNYGYTF. The DNA of the CDR3 is TGTGCCAGCAGCTTGGAGGTGGGCAGGGTAAACTATGGCTACACCTTC.

The chain combines TRBV28 with TRBJ2-7, with TRBD2 matching over 9 bases. The germline V gene has CDR1 MDHEN and CDR2 SYDVKM. The CDR3 runs 15 residues. V was pared by 2 bases and J by 0 bases, with 2 bases of the junction left unmatched. CDR3 bases: TGTGCCAGCAGTTTAGCGGGGGGGAGCTCCTACGAGCAGTACTTC. Residues: CASSLAGGSSYEQYF.

V usage is TRBV19 and J usage is TRBJ2-3; no definite D call. The V gene's germline CDR1 is LNHDA and CDR2 SQIVND (reference sequence). There are 15 residues in the CDR3. V was pared by 5 bases and J by 2 bases, with 14 bases between. The CDR3 spells CASSLRVGYTDTQYF. In DNA form, the CDR3 reads TGTGCCAGTAGTTTACGGGTCGGATACACAGATACGCAGTATTTT.

The chain links TRBV5-1 to TRBJ1-6; no reliable D call. V lost 0 bases to trimming and J lost 10 bases, with 11 bases between them. There are 14 residues in the CDR3. Germline V gives CDR1 SGHRS, CDR2 YFSETQ. The CDR3 protein is CASSLVERGSPLHF. In nucleotides, the CDR3 is TGCGCCAGCAGCTTGGTTGAGCGGGGATCACCCCTCCACTTT.

V and J are TRBV19 and TRBJ2-5; tentatively, D is TRBD1 (6 bases). The germline gives CDR1 LNHDA, CDR2 SQIVND (reference sequence). The CDR3 runs 13 residues. The V end lost 2 bases, the J end lost 7 bases, and 11 bases lay between the germline ends. The DNA of the CDR3 is TGTGCCAGTAGTATAAACAGGGAATTGACCCAGTACTTC. Its protein product is CASSINRELTQYF.

The chain is built from TRBV6-1 and TRBJ1-2; D ambiguous. V was clipped by 0 bases and J by 7 bases, with 15 bases between them. The CDR3 spans 15 residues. CDR1 is MNHNS and CDR2 is SASEGT in the germline V gene. The CDR3 loop reads CASSEALRGIPGYTF. The CDR3 DNA is TGTGCCAGCAGTGAAGCGCTTCGGGGTATTCCTGGCTACACCTTC.

The V call is TRBV2, the J call TRBJ1-4; D remains ambiguous. This CDR3 has 14 residues. In germline, CDR1 is SNHLY, CDR2 FYNNEI. Between the trimmed V and J ends, which lost 4 bases and 5 bases, there was a span of 11 bases. The CDR3 bases are TGTGCCAGCAGTGCAGGTCAGCAAAATGAAAAACTGTTTTTT. Protein sequence: CASSAGQQNEKLFF.

V usage is TRBV28 and J usage is TRBJ2-6, with D maybe TRBD2 (5 bases). The CDR3 is 15 amino acids. Germline V gene data show CDR1 as MDHEN and CDR2 as SYDVKM. V was pared by 4 bases and J by 2 bases, with 9 bases between. Here the CDR3 reads CASSSRGTGANVLTF. CDR3 nucleotide sequence: TGTGCCAGCAGTTCACGGGGAACTGGGGCCAACGTCCTGACTTTC. Supplemented by reference TRBV28 and TRBJ2-6, the full variable domain reads DVKVTQSSRYLVKRTGEKVFLECVQDMDHENMFWYRQDPGLGLRLIYFSYDVKMKEKGDIPEGYSVSREKKERFSLILESASTNQTSMYLCASSSRGTGANVLTFGAGSRLTVL.

The V and J genes are TRBV5-1 and TRBJ1-6, with 8 positions matching TRBD1. The CDR3 contains 14 residues. V was pared by 8 bases and J by 6 bases, with 7 bases of the junction left unmatched. CDR1 and CDR2 from the germline V gene are SGHRS and YFSETQ. Here the CDR3 reads CARGQASFNSPLHF. CDR3 nucleotides: TGCGCCAGGGGACAGGCTTCATTTAATTCACCCCTCCACTTT.

In this sample, this clone turned up once. This chain joins TRBV11-3 and TRBJ2-7, with D unclear. The CDR3 has 12 amino acids. The germline V and J ends were trimmed by 5 bases and 3 bases, with 8 bases remaining between them. Looked up from germline, CDR1 is SGHNT and CDR2 is YENEEA. CDR3 sequence: CASSPNRYEQYF. The CDR3 bases are TGTGCCAGCAGCCCTAATCGCTACGAGCAGTACTTC. Using reference TRBV11-3 and TRBJ2-7 for the parts outside the CDR3, the full variable domain is EAGVVQSPRYKIIEKKQPVAFWCNPISGHNTLYWYLQNLGQGPELLIRYENEEAVDDSQLPKDRFSAERLKGVDSTLKIQPAELGDSAVYLCASSPNRYEQYFGPGTRLTVT.

The chain recombines TRBV6-5 with TRBJ2-5; TRBD2 matches 12 bases. V gave up 4 bases and J gave up 8 bases; unmatched junction bases: 11. This CDR3 comprises 16 residues. Germline loops: CDR1 MNHEY, CDR2 SVGAGI. This CDR3 is CASSFGTSGQSRTQYF. The CDR3 coding sequence is TGTGCCAGCAGTTTTGGGACTAGCGGGCAGTCCCGAACCCAGTACTTC.

This chain joins TRBV29-1 and TRBJ1-2, with unresolved D. The CDR3 loop spans 14 amino acids. Trimming removed 7 bases from V and 0 bases from J, with 15 bases in between. Germline V CDR1 and CDR2: SQVTM, ANQGSEA. Here the CDR3 DNA reads TGCAGCGCCGGGGATCCGCGAGCTAACTATGGCTACACCTTC. Protein product: CSAGDPRANYGYTF. Full variable domain (remainder filled in from reference TRBV29-1 and TRBJ1-2): SAVISQKPSRDICQRGTSLTIQCQVDSQVTMMFWYRQQPGQSLTLIATANQGSEATYESGFVIDKFPISRPNLTFSTLTVSNMSPEDSSIYLCSAGDPRANYGYTFGSGTRLTVV.

The chain is built from TRBV18 and TRBJ1-5, with D uncertain. Germline CDR1 is KGHSH and CDR2 is LQKENI. Trimming took off 6 bases at V and 9 bases at J, with 9 bases between the two ends. The CDR3 has 11 amino acids. The CDR3, as DNA: TGTGCCAGCTCCCAGCTAGGGCCCCAGCATTTT. It specifies CASSQLGPQHF.

This clone was recorded only once. V is TRBV24-1 and J is TRBJ2-1, with a possible D match to TRBD1 (6 bases). V lost 5 bases and J 0 bases, leaving 16 bases between the germline ends. This CDR3 is 17 amino acids long. CDR1 is KGHDR and CDR2 is SFDVKD in the germline V gene. The CDR3 sequence is CATSALGTPSSYNEQFF. CDR3 nucleotides: TGTGCCACCAGTGCCTTGGGGACACCGAGCTCCTACAATGAGCAGTTCTTC.

The chain links TRBV24-1 to TRBJ2-1, with 11 bases that match TRBD1. V was clipped by 3 bases and J by 9 bases; unmatched bases: 12. Germline CDR1 is KGHDR and CDR2 is SFDVKD. The CDR3 spans 17 residues. As DNA, the CDR3 is TGTGCCACCAGTGATGGAAGATCACCGGGACAGGGGGGTGAGCAGTTCTTC. Protein product: CATSDGRSPGQGGEQFF.

The rearrangement uses TRBV6-6 and TRBJ1-2; 10 bases match TRBD1. V gave up 6 bases and J gave up 7 bases; unmatched junction bases: 14. The CDR3 has 16 residues. Germline V gives CDR1 MNHNY, CDR2 SVGAGI (reference sequence). CDR3: CASRDPGTGAFGGYTF. In DNA form, the CDR3 reads TGTGCCAGCAGAGACCCCGGGACAGGGGCTTTTGGTGGCTACACCTTC.

V is TRBV18 and J is TRBJ1-4; perhaps TRBD1 as D (5 bases). This CDR3 region has 14 residues. Germline V gene lookup returns CDR1 KGHSH and CDR2 LQKENI. Trimming took 1 base from V and 8 from J, leaving 11 bases between them. The CDR3 nucleotides are TGTGCCAGCTCACCACGAGGGGAGGGCGAAAAACTGTTTTTT. As protein: CASSPRGEGEKLFF.